The next 8 T cell receptor beta chains were all read from a single sample in a study of cytomegalovirus exposure and HLA in healthy donors. PCR amplification relied on 60 Vbeta primers (plus 13 Jbeta primers). Method: immunoSEQ multiplex PCR; TCRdb's copy keeps in-frame clones and lacks some. This listing includes approximately 100,000 clones. Sequencing used PBMCs. These receptors were taken from a man aged 50-59 years in good health and CMV-seropositive.

The rearrangement links TRBV27 to TRBJ1-5; perhaps TRBD1 as D (5 bases). The CDR3 spans 16 residues. Trimming pared 1 base from V and 1 base from J, leaving 11 bases between. Germline loops: CDR1 MNHEY, CDR2 SMNVEV (reference sequence). This CDR3 reads CASSLFAGRSNQPQHF. The CDR3 DNA sequence: TGTGCCAGCAGTTTATTCGCAGGGAGGAGCAATCAGCCCCAGCATTTT.

This chain joins TRBV30 and TRBJ2-5; D is ambiguous. CDR3 size: 18 residues. The germline V gene has CDR1 GTSNPN and CDR2 SVGIG (reference sequence). The germline V and J ends were trimmed by 1 base and 3 bases, with 24 bases remaining between them. In DNA form, the CDR3 reads TGTGCCTGGAGTGCTAGTCGCGTTCTTTCCCGGCGAAAAGAGACCCAGTACTTC. Translating it yields CAWSASRVLSRRKETQYF.

With respect to this clone: Additional DNA sequences in this sample encode the identical CDR3. The chain employs TRBV6-5 and TRBJ2-7; 14 bases fit TRBD2. After removal of 0 bases from V and 5 bases from J, the junction contained 0 bases not matched to a gene. Germline V gene lookup returns CDR1 MNHEY and CDR2 SVGAGI. The CDR3 runs 15 residues. As DNA, the CDR3 is TGTGCCAGCAGTTACTCGGGACTAGCGGGAGACGAGCAGTACGTC. As protein: CASSYSGLAGDEQYV.

The V gene is TRBV5-1, the J gene TRBJ2-1, with D uncertain. CDR3 length: 17 amino acids. CDR1 and CDR2 from the germline V gene are SGHRS and YFSETQ. V lost 0 bases and J lost 0, with 13 bases in between. CDR3 in amino acids: CASSLVPYRGSYNEQFF. The DNA for the CDR3 is TGCGCCAGCAGCTTGGTACCCTACCGAGGCTCCTACAATGAGCAGTTCTTC. Based on the CDR3 plus reference TRBV5-1 and TRBJ2-1, the full variable domain is KAGVTQTPRYLIKTRGQQVTLSCSPISGHRSVSWYQQTPGQGLQFLFEYFSETQRNKGNFPGRFSGRQFSNSRSEMNVSTLELGDSALYLCASSLVPYRGSYNEQFFGPGTRLTVL.

The CDR3: CASSGPGEGSYNEQFF. DNA for the CDR3: TGTGCCAGCAGCGGCCCGGGGGAGGGGTCCTACAATGAGCAGTTCTTC. The rearrangement joins TRBV9 to TRBJ2-1, with 7 bases identical to TRBD2. V gave up 3 bases and J gave up 1 base; unmatched junction bases: 7. The germline gives CDR1 SGDLS, CDR2 YYNGEE. This CDR3 comprises 16 residues.

The chain couples TRBV30 to TRBJ1-2, with 7 nucleotides matching TRBD1. Germline trimming cut 4 bases from V and 7 bases from J; bases unmatched to any gene: 6. This CDR3 spans 12 amino acids. Germline CDR1 is GTSNPN and CDR2 is SVGIG (reference sequence). CDR3 region: CAWTRGAAGYTF. DNA for the CDR3: TGTGCCTGGACCAGGGGGGCAGCTGGCTACACCTTC. The whole variable domain, filled in from reference TRBV30 and TRBJ1-2, reads SQTIHQWPATLVQPVGSPLSLECTVEGTSNPNLYWYRQAAGRGLQLLFYSVGIGQISSEVPQNLSASRPQDRQFILSSKKLLLSDSGFYLCAWTRGAAGYTFGSGTRLTVV.

This chain uses TRBV28 with TRBJ1-4; no reliable D call. This CDR3 spans 13 amino acids. V shed 5 bases and J shed 8 bases, with 12 bases lying between them. The germline gives CDR1 MDHEN, CDR2 SYDVKM. In nucleotides, the CDR3 is TGTGCCAGCAGTGGCGAACTAATGGAAAAACTGTTTTTT. It yields the protein CASSGELMEKLFF. Full variable domain (outside the CDR3, taken from reference TRBV28 and TRBJ1-4): DVKVTQSSRYLVKRTGEKVFLECVQDMDHENMFWYRQDPGLGLRLIYFSYDVKMKEKGDIPEGYSVSREKKERFSLILESASTNQTSMYLCASSGELMEKLFFGSGTQLSVL.

In nucleotides, the CDR3 is TGTGCCAGTAGTACCATTCCTAGGGGAAGTAATCAGCCCCAGCATTTT. Protein: CASSTIPRGSNQPQHF. The rearrangement joins TRBV19 to TRBJ1-5, with D possibly TRBD1 on 5 matching bases. The CDR3 loop spans 16 amino acids. The germline V gene encodes CDR1 LNHDA and CDR2 SQIVND (reference sequence). The V end lost 4 bases, the J end lost 4 bases, and 17 bases lay between the germline ends.